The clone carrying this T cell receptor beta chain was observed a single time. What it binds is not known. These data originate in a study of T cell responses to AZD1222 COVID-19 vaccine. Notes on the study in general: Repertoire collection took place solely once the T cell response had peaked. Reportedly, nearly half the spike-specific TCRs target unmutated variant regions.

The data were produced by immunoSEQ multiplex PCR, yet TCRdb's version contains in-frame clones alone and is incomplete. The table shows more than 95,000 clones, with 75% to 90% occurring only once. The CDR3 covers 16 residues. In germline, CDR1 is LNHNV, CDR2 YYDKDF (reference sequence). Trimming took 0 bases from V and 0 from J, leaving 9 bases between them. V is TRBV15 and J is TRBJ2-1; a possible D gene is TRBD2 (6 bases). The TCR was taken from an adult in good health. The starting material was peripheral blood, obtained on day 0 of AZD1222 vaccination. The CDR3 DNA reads TGTGCCACCAGCAGAGATCTGACTAGCTCCTACAATGAGCAGTTCTTC. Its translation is CATSRDLTSSYNEQFF.